These 10 T cell receptor beta chains originate from one sample sequenced in a study of siplizumab effects on memory and regulatory T cells. Clones were read by immunoSEQ multiplex PCR, and TCRdb kept only the in-frame ones, dropping some. The sample has about 62,000 clones, 79% seen once; the top ten hold less than 0.55%. The sample was memory CD4+ T cells sorted from blood. All receptors come from a human donor in good health.

J is TRBJ2-3 and V is TRBV27; the match to TRBD2 covers 7 bases. The CDR3 is 16 amino acids. V shed 5 bases, J shed 5 bases, and the junction held 13 bases outside the gene matches. In germline, CDR1 is MNHEY, CDR2 SMNVEV (reference sequence). The DNA of the CDR3 is TGTGCCAGCAGTGGACAATCGGGACTACGTGGAGATACGCAGTATTTT. Encoded protein: CASSGQSGLRGDTQYF.

This sequence joins TRBV28 and TRBJ1-2, with 7 positions matching TRBD1. The V segment lost 3 bases and the J segment 6 bases; nucleotides outside the gene matches: 10. This CDR3 spans 15 amino acids. Germline loops: CDR1 MDHEN, CDR2 SYDVKM. CDR3 nucleotides: TGTGCCAGCAGTTTGGGTCGAGCAGGGGGTGATGGCTACACCTTC. It specifies CASSLGRAGGDGYTF.

This chain links TRBV5-6 with TRBJ2-4; a weak D match, TRBD2 (6 bases). Per the germline V gene, CDR1 is SGHDT and CDR2 is YYEEEE. The CDR3 is 12 residues long. The ends were cut back, 5 bases at V and 9 bases at J, with 12 bases in the middle. CDR3 bases: TGTGCCAGCAGGGGGAGGTTCGGCATTCAGTACTTC. Its translation is CASRGRFGIQYF. Combining the CDR3 with reference TRBV5-6 and TRBJ2-4 gives the whole variable domain DAGVTQSPTHLIKTRGQQVTLRCSPKSGHDTVSWYQQALGQGPQFIFQYYEEEERQRGNFPDRFSGHQFPNYSSELNVNALLLGDSALYLCASRGRFGIQYFGAGTRLSVL.

The chain has TRBV7-2 and TRBJ2-3; 10 nucleotides line up with TRBD1. The CDR3 has 15 residues. Germline-derived CDR1 and CDR2 are SGHTA and FQGNSA. V lost 5 bases, J lost 1 base, and 3 bases stayed unmatched. In DNA form, the CDR3 reads TGTGCCAGCAGCCTGGGACAGGGGCGCACAGATACGCAGTATTTT. Encoded protein: CASSLGQGRTDTQYF. Based on the CDR3 plus reference TRBV7-2 and TRBJ2-3, the full variable domain is GAGVSQSPSNKVTEKGKDVELRCDPISGHTALYWYRQSLGQGLEFLIYFQGNSAPDKSGLPSDRFSAERTGGSVSTLTIQRTQQEDSAVYLCASSLGQGRTDTQYFGPGTRLTVL.

The rearrangement uses TRBV5-1 and TRBJ2-5, with 12 bases that match TRBD2. The CDR3 has 15 residues. V lost 3 bases to trimming and J lost 4 bases; unmatched junction nucleotides: 4. Germline values: CDR1 SGHRS, CDR2 YFSETQ. The CDR3 DNA is TGCGCCAGCAGCTCTAGCGGGGGGGCCGGAGAGACCCAGTACTTC. This translates into CASSSSGGAGETQYF.

The CDR3 is CASQVRAGSGTDTQYF. The CDR3 nucleotides are TGTGCCAGTCAAGTAAGGGCAGGGTCGGGGACAGATACGCAGTATTTT. The gene calls are TRBV19 and TRBJ2-3; D may correspond to TRBD1 or TRBD2 (5 bases each). The V end was cut by 8 bases, the J end by 3 bases, with 21 bases between. Germline CDR1 LNHDA, CDR2 SQIVND (reference sequence). CDR3 length equals 16 residues.

The chain joins TRBV5-1 to TRBJ1-6; D is unclear. Germline loops: CDR1 SGHRS, CDR2 YFSETQ. This CDR3 has 14 residues. V was clipped by 1 base and J by 6 bases, with 8 bases between them. CDR3 protein: CASSLHDPNSPLHF. The CDR3 DNA reads TGCGCCAGCAGCTTGCACGACCCTAATTCACCCCTCCACTTT.

V gene TRBV5-1 combines with J gene TRBJ1-1; D not certain. Deletions cut 2 bases from V and 4 bases from J, with 12 bases between. The CDR3 runs to 14 residues. In germline, CDR1 is SGHRS, CDR2 YFSETQ. CDR3 protein: CASSFGPGGTEAFF. In nucleotides, the CDR3 is TGCGCCAGCAGCTTCGGTCCTGGAGGCACTGAAGCTTTCTTT.

The chain combines TRBV7-3 with TRBJ2-2; TRBD1 agrees at 7 bases. V lost 3 bases to trimming and J lost 6 bases; unmatched junction nucleotides: 4. Germline V lookup: CDR1 SGHTA, CDR2 FQGTGA. The CDR3 is 14 residues long. The CDR3 region has the DNA TGTGCCAGCAGCTTGGCAGGGGGACCCGGGGAGCTGTTTTTT. This encodes CASSLAGGPGELFF.

This clone showed up just a few times. The CDR3 DNA reads as TGTGCCAGTAGTACCGCGGGGACAGGGGATCAGCCCCAGCATTTT. Protein sequence: CASSTAGTGDQPQHF. The chain couples TRBV19 to TRBJ1-5; TRBD1 aligns across 10 bases. The CDR3 is 15 residues long. V lost 4 bases, J lost 5 bases, and 5 bases stayed unmatched. Per the germline V gene, CDR1 is LNHDA and CDR2 is SQIVND (reference sequence). The whole variable domain, filled in from reference TRBV19 and TRBJ1-5, reads DGGITQSPKYLFRKEGQNVTLSCEQNLNHDAMYWYRQDPGQGLRLIYYSQIVNDFQKGDIAEGYSVSREKKESFPLTVTSAQKNPTAFYLCASSTAGTGDQPQHFGDGTRLSIL.